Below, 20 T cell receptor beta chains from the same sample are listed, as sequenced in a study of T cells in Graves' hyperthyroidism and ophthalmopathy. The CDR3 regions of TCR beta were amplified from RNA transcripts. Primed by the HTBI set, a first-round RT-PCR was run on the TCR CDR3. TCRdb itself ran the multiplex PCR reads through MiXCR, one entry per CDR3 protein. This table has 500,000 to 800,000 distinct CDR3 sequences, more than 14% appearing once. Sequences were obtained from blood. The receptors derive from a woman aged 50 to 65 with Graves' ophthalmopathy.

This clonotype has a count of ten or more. The CDR3 DNA is TGTGCCAGCAGCGACAGGGACTCCTATAATTCACCCCTCCACTTT. Translated: CASSDRDSYNSPLHF. V is TRBV28 and J is TRBJ1-6, with TRBD1 matching over 7 bases. The germline V gene encodes CDR1 MDHEN and CDR2 SYDVKM. V was pared by 6 bases and J by 0 bases, with 2 bases of the junction left unmatched. This CDR3 spans 15 amino acids.

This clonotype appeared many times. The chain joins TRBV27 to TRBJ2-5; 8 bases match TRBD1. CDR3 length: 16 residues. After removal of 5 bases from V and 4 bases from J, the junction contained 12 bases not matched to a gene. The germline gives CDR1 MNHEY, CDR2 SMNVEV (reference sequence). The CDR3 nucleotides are TGTGCCAGCAGTCTCGGACAGGGAGGCAGGGGAGAGACCCAGTACTTC. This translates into CASSLGQGGRGETQYF.

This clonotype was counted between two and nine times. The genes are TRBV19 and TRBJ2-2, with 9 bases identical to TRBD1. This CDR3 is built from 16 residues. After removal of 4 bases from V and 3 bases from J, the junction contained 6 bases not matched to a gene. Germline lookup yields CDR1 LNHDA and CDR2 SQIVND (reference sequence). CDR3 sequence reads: CASSRRQGGYTGELFF. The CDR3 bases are TGTGCCAGTAGTAGAAGACAGGGGGGGTACACCGGGGAGCTGTTTTTT.

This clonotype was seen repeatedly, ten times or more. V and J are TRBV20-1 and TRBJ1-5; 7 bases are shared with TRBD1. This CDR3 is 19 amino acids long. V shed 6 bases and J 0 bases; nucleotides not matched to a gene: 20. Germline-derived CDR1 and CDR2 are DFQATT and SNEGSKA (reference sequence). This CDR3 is CSALELETGRLHSNQPQHF. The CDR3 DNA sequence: TGCAGTGCCCTAGAGTTGGAGACAGGGAGGCTTCATAGCAATCAGCCCCAGCATTTT.

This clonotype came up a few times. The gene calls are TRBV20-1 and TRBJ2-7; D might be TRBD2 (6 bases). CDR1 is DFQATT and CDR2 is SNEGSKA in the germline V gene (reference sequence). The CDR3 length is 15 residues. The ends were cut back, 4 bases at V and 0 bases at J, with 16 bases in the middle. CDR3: CSATSIAEGSYEQYF. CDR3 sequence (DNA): TGCAGTGCTACCTCGATAGCGGAAGGCTCCTACGAGCAGTACTTC.

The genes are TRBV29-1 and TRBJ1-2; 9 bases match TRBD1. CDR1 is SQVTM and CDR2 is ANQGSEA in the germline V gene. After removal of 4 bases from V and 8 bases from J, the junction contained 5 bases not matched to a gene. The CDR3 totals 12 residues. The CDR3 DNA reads TGCAGCGTTGGGGACAGGGAGGGGGGCTACACCTTC. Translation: CSVGDREGGYTF.

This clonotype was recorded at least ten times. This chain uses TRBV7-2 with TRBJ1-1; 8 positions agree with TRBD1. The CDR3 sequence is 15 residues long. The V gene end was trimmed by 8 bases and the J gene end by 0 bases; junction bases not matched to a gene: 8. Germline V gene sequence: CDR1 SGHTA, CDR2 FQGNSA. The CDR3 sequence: CASLPNRGVNTEAFF. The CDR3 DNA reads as TGTGCCAGCCTCCCTAACAGGGGGGTGAACACTGAAGCTTTCTTT.

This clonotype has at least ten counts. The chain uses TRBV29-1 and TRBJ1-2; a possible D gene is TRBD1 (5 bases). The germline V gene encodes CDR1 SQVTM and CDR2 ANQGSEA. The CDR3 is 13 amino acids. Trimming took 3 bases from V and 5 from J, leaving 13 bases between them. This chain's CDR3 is CSVDLGRIYGYTF. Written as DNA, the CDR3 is TGCAGCGTTGATTTGGGACGGATATATGGCTACACCTTC.

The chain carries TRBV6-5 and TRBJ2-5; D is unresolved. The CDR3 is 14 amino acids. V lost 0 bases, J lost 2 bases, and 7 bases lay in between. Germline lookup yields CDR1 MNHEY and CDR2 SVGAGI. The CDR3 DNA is TGTGCCAGCAGTTACTCGGCCAGGCAAGAGACCCAGTACTTC. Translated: CASSYSARQETQYF.

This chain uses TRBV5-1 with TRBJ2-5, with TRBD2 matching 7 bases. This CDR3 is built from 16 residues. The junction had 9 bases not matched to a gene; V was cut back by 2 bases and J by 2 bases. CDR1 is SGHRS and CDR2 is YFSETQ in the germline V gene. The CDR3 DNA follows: TGCGCCAGCAGCTTAGGTGCGAGCGGGGCTCAAGAGACCCAGTACTTC. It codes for CASSLGASGAQETQYF. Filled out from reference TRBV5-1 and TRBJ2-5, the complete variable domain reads KAGVTQTPRYLIKTRGQQVTLSCSPISGHRSVSWYQQTPGQGLQFLFEYFSETQRNKGNFPGRFSGRQFSNSRSEMNVSTLELGDSALYLCASSLGASGAQETQYFGPGTRLLVL.

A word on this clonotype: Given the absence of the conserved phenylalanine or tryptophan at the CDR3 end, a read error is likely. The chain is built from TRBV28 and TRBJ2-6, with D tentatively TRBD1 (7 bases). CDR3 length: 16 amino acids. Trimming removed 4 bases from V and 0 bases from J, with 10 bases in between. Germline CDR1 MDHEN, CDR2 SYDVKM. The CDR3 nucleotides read TGTGCCAGCAGTTCCAGGGGGGTCTCTGGGGCCAACGTCCTGACTCTC. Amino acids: CASSSRGVSGANVLTL.

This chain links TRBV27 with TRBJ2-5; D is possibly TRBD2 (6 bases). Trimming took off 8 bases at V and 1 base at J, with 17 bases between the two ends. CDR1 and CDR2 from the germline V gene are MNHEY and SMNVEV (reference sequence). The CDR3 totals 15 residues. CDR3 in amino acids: CASGPPGGFQETQYF. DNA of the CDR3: TGTGCCAGCGGCCCACCTGGGGGGTTCCAAGAGACCCAGTACTTC.

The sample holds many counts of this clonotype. The CDR3 nucleotides read TGTGCCAGCAGTGACCCGATTCGGGCCCAGCATTTT. It encodes CASSDPIRAQHF. The chain carries TRBV2 and TRBJ1-5; unclear D gene. Germline CDR1 SNHLY, CDR2 FYNNEI. V lost 3 bases and J lost 11, with 11 bases in between. There are 12 residues in the CDR3. The variable domain in full, completed from reference TRBV2 and TRBJ1-5, reads EPEVTQTPSHQVTQMGQEVILRCVPISNHLYFYWYRQILGQKVEFLVSFYNNEISEKSEIFDDQFSVERPDGSNFTLKIRSTKLEDSAMYFCASSDPIRAQHFGDGTRLSIL.

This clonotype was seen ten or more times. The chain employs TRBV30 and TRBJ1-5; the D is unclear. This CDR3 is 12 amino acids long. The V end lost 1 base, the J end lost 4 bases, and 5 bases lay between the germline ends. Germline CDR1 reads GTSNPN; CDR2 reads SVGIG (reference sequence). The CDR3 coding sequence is TGTGCCTGGAGTGGACAAAATCAGCCCCAGCATTTT. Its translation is CAWSGQNQPQHF.

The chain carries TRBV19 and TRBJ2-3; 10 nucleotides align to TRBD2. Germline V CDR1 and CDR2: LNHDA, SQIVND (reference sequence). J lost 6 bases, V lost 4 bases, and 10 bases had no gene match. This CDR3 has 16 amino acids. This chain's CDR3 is CASSTRLAGKQDTQYF. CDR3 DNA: TGTGCCAGTAGTACGCGACTAGCGGGTAAACAGGATACGCAGTATTTT.

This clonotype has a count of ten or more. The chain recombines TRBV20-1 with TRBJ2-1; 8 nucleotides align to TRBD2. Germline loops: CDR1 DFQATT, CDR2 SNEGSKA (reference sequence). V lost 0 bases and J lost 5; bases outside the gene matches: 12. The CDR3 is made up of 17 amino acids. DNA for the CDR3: TGCAGTGCTAGAGATCGAATGCGGGCGGGAGGACACAATGAGCAGTTCTTC. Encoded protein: CSARDRMRAGGHNEQFF.

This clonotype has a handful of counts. The CDR3 here is CASRPLDGSNQPQHF. The CDR3 DNA sequence: TGTGCCAGCAGACCCTTAGACGGCAGCAATCAGCCCCAGCATTTT. The rearrangement joins TRBV6-2 or TRBV6-3 to TRBJ1-5, with D hard to call. The CDR3 contains 15 residues. The ends were cut back, 6 bases at V and 1 base at J, with 13 bases in the middle. Germline V lookup: CDR1 MNHEY, CDR2 SVGEGT.

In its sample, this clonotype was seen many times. Here the CDR3 reads CSVEDAHNGYTF. In DNA, the CDR3 is TGCAGCGTTGAAGATGCACACAATGGCTACACCTTC. The chain joins TRBV29-1 to TRBJ1-2; D not resolved. V lost 0 bases, J lost 6 bases, and 8 bases lay in between. Germline V gives CDR1 SQVTM, CDR2 ANQGSEA. This CDR3 region has 12 residues.

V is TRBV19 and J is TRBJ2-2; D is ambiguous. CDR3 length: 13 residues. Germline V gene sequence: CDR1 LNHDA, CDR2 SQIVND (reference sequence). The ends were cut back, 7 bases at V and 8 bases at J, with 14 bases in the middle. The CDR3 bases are TGTGCCAGTACCCCCCCCAACGGAGGGGAGCTGTTTTTT. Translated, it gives CASTPPNGGELFF.

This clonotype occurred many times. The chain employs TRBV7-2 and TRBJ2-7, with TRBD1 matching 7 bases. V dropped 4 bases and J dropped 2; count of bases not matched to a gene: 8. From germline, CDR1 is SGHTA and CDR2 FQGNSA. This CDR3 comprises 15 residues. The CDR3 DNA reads TGTGCCAGCAGCTCCTACGGGACAGACGCCTACGAGCAGTACTTC. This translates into CASSSYGTDAYEQYF.